The rows below give T cell receptor beta chains drawn from one sample of a study of Graves' ophthalmopathy and Graves' hyperthyroidism. TCRdb re-called the multiplex PCR reads with MiXCR, one entry per CDR3 protein. This repertoire shows over 45,000 distinct CDR3 sequences, 50% to 65% found once; its top ten account for roughly 21%. Input material: peripheral blood. The receptors come from an adult man with Graves' ophthalmopathy. CDR3s include the opening cysteine and the closing phenylalanine or tryptophan. A D gene is named only where the DNA matches it firmly. Not every row has a clone size; where given, it reads once, few, many or a size class.

J gene: TRBJ2-7; V gene: TRBV30; clone size: many; D gene: -; CDR3 protein: CAWSVGGLAEQYF; CDR3 DNA: TGTGCCTGGAGTGTAGGTGGTTTAGCAGAGCAGTACTTC
J gene: TRBJ1-4; V gene: TRBV6-5; clone size: -; D gene: TRBD1; CDR3 protein: CASSYTGATNEKLVF; CDR3 DNA: TGTGCCAGCAGTTACACAGGGGCAACTAATGAAAAACTGGTTTTT
J gene: TRBJ1-3; V gene: TRBV4-1; clone size: -; D gene: TRBD1; CDR3 protein: CASSSQTGGLGNTIYF; CDR3 DNA: TGCGCCAGCAGCTCACAAACAGGGGGCTTAGGAAACACCATATATTTT
J gene: TRBJ2-1; V gene: TRBV3-1; clone size: -; D gene: -; CDR3 protein: CCHKPRSYNEQFF; CDR3 DNA: TGCTGCCACAAGCCAAGGAGTTACAATGAGCAGTTCTTC
J gene: TRBJ2-5; V gene: TRBV2; clone size: -; D gene: -; CDR3 protein: CASSSSGLSSGETQYF; CDR3 DNA: TGTGCCAGCAGCTCAAGTGGGCTTTCCAGTGGAGAGACCCAGTACTTC
J gene: TRBJ2-4; V gene: TRBV6-5; clone size: -; D gene: -; CDR3 protein: CASGKTVFLAKNIQYF; CDR3 DNA: TGTGCCAGCGGAAAAACAGTTTTTCTAGCCAAAAACATTCAGTACTTC
J gene: TRBJ2-5; V gene: TRBV29-1; clone size: once; D gene: -; CDR3 protein: CSIRVDEDLGTQYF; CDR3 DNA: TGCAGCATCAGGGTAGATGAGGATCTTGGGACCCAGTACTTC
J gene: TRBJ2-1; V gene: TRBV2; clone size: -; D gene: -; CDR3 protein: CATSRVTEQFF; CDR3 DNA: TGTGCCACCTCAAGGGTTACTGAGCAGTTCTTC
J gene: TRBJ1-1; V gene: TRBV19; clone size: -; D gene: -; CDR3 protein: CASRFRGFDTEAFF; CDR3 DNA: TGTGCCAGTAGGTTCCGCGGTTTCGACACTGAAGCTTTCTTT
J gene: TRBJ2-3; V gene: TRBV5-5; clone size: many; D gene: -; CDR3 protein: CASRHRDGHTDTQYF; CDR3 DNA: TGTGCCAGCAGACACCGGGACGGACACACAGATACGCAGTATTTT
J gene: TRBJ1-5; V gene: TRBV6-5; clone size: -; D gene: TRBD1; CDR3 protein: CASSPGQVTNQPQHF; CDR3 DNA: TGTGCTAGCAGCCCAGGACAGGTGACCAATCAGCCCCAGCATTTT
J gene: TRBJ1-1; V gene: TRBV11-2; clone size: many; D gene: -; CDR3 protein: CASSSWTVGFF; CDR3 DNA: TGTGCCAGCAGCTCCTGGACAGTCGGTTTCTTT
J gene: TRBJ1-1; V gene: TRBV20-1; clone size: few; D gene: -; CDR3 protein: CSARVAGPTLEAFF; CDR3 DNA: TGCAGTGCTAGGGTGGCAGGGCCAACCTTAGAAGCTTTCTTT
J gene: TRBJ2-2; V gene: TRBV29-1; clone size: -; D gene: -; CDR3 protein: CSVRVQGTGDLFF; CDR3 DNA: TGCAGCGTCCGAGTGCAGGGCACCGGGGACCTGTTTTTT
J gene: TRBJ2-7; V gene: TRBV12-3/TRBV12-4; clone size: -; D gene: -; CDR3 protein: CASSPGGLGLIIYEQYF; CDR3 DNA: TGTGCCAGCAGTCCCGGAGGCCTCGGGCTTATCATCTACGAGCAGTACTTC
J gene: TRBJ1-5; V gene: TRBV6-6; clone size: many; D gene: -; CDR3 protein: CASGGGGSNQPQHF; CDR3 DNA: TGTGCCAGCGGGGGGGGAGGTAGCAATCAGCCCCAGCATTTT
J gene: TRBJ1-4; V gene: TRBV20-1; clone size: many; D gene: -; CDR3 protein: CSAREGAREKLFF; CDR3 DNA: TGCAGTGCTAGAGAGGGGGCCAGGGAAAAACTGTTTTTT
J gene: TRBJ2-7; V gene: TRBV24-1; clone size: -; D gene: -; CDR3 protein: CATSDFVGGEQYF; CDR3 DNA: TGTGCCACCAGTGATTTCGTGGGGGGCGAGCAGTACTTC
J gene: TRBJ2-3; V gene: TRBV24-1; clone size: many; D gene: TRBD2; CDR3 protein: CATSDLGAGGPGTQYF; CDR3 DNA: TGTGCCACCAGTGATTTGGGAGCGGGGGGGCCGGGGACGCAGTATTTT
J gene: TRBJ2-1; V gene: TRBV7-8; clone size: -; D gene: TRBD2; CDR3 protein: CASSEARGLAGGSNEQFF; CDR3 DNA: TGTGCCAGCAGTGAAGCGAGGGGACTAGCGGGAGGTAGCAATGAGCAGTTCTTC
J gene: TRBJ2-1; V gene: TRBV5-1; clone size: many; D gene: TRBD1; CDR3 protein: CASSLTGTGLDEQFF; CDR3 DNA: TGCGCCAGCAGCCTTACCGGGACAGGGCTAGATGAGCAGTTCTTC
J gene: TRBJ2-3; V gene: TRBV12-3/TRBV12-4; clone size: -; D gene: -; CDR3 protein: CASSLLGDTQYF; CDR3 DNA: TGTGCCAGCAGCTTGCTGGGAGATACGCAGTATTTT
J gene: TRBJ2-7; V gene: TRBV13; clone size: -; D gene: -; CDR3 protein: CTSSRSVRLIIYEQYF; CDR3 DNA: TGTACCAGCAGCCGGTCGGTCAGGCTGATCATCTACGAGCAGTACTTC
J gene: TRBJ2-3; V gene: TRBV18; clone size: -; D gene: TRBD2; CDR3 protein: CASSPLPGGDTDTQYF; CDR3 DNA: TGTGCCAGCTCACCTTTACCGGGAGGAGACACAGATACGCAGTATTTT
J gene: TRBJ2-1; V gene: TRBV20-1; clone size: many; D gene: TRBD2; CDR3 protein: CSAREGLAGIDEQFF; CDR3 DNA: TGCAGTGCTAGAGAGGGACTAGCGGGGATCGATGAGCAGTTCTTC
J gene: TRBJ2-1; V gene: TRBV7-9; clone size: many; D gene: -; CDR3 protein: CASSSAMEQFF; CDR3 DNA: TGTGCCAGCAGCTCGGCCATGGAGCAGTTCTTC
J gene: TRBJ2-7; V gene: TRBV19; clone size: -; D gene: TRBD2; CDR3 protein: CASSWTSGSYEQYF; CDR3 DNA: TGTGCCAGTAGTTGGACTAGCGGGAGTTACGAGCAGTACTTC
J gene: TRBJ2-5; V gene: TRBV27; clone size: many; D gene: -; CDR3 protein: CASLQPDSQETQYF; CDR3 DNA: TGTGCCAGCCTTCAACCGGACTCACAAGAGACCCAGTACTTC
J gene: TRBJ2-3; V gene: TRBV20-1; clone size: -; D gene: -; CDR3 protein: CSAWTGNSFGTQYF; CDR3 DNA: TGCAGTGCTTGGACGGGAAATAGTTTTGGTACGCAGTATTTT
J gene: TRBJ1-5; V gene: TRBV6-1; clone size: many; D gene: TRBD1; CDR3 protein: CASSQQTGQNQPQHF; CDR3 DNA: TGTGCCAGCAGTCAACAGACAGGGCAGAATCAGCCCCAGCATTTT
J gene: TRBJ2-1; V gene: TRBV7-8; clone size: -; D gene: -; CDR3 protein: CASSLVGLRGDEQFF; CDR3 DNA: TGTGCCAGCAGCTTAGTAGGCCTGCGAGGGGATGAGCAGTTCTTC
J gene: TRBJ2-5; V gene: TRBV19; clone size: few; D gene: TRBD2; CDR3 protein: CASSIAGGGQETQYF; CDR3 DNA: TGTGCCAGTAGTATAGCGGGAGGAGGACAAGAGACCCAGTACTTC
J gene: TRBJ2-3; V gene: TRBV15; clone size: -; D gene: -; CDR3 protein: CATSRDNSGGADTQYF; CDR3 DNA: TGTGCCACCAGCAGAGATAATTCTGGTGGCGCAGATACGCAGTATTTT
J gene: TRBJ2-2; V gene: TRBV14; clone size: many; D gene: -; CDR3 protein: CASSPRSGTGELFF; CDR3 DNA: TGTGCCAGCAGTCCACGGTCAGGCACCGGGGAGCTGTTTTTT
J gene: TRBJ2-1; V gene: TRBV7-2; clone size: -; D gene: -; CDR3 protein: CASRWQAGNEQFF; CDR3 DNA: TGTGCCAGCAGGTGGCAGGCAGGCAATGAGCAGTTCTTC
J gene: TRBJ1-2; V gene: TRBV6-5; clone size: many; D gene: TRBD1; CDR3 protein: CASSRQGGSNGYTF; CDR3 DNA: TGTGCCAGCAGCCGTCAGGGGGGGTCTAATGGCTACACCTTC
J gene: TRBJ1-3; V gene: TRBV7-9; clone size: -; D gene: TRBD1; CDR3 protein: CARRGTGDGNTIYF; CDR3 DNA: TGTGCTAGACGCGGGACAGGGGATGGAAACACCATATATTTT
J gene: TRBJ2-2; V gene: TRBV9; clone size: -; D gene: -; CDR3 protein: CASSVLGGGITGELFF; CDR3 DNA: TGTGCCAGCAGCGTATTAGGGGGGGGAATCACCGGGGAGCTGTTTTTT
J gene: TRBJ2-7; V gene: TRBV6-6; clone size: -; D gene: -; CDR3 protein: CASKGDAYEQYF; CDR3 DNA: TGCGCCTCTAAGGGGGACGCCTACGAGCAGTACTTC
J gene: TRBJ1-1; V gene: TRBV27; clone size: many; D gene: -; CDR3 protein: CASSVRTSSEAFF; CDR3 DNA: TGTGCCAGCAGTGTTAGGACATCATCTGAAGCTTTCTTT
J gene: TRBJ2-5; V gene: TRBV24-1; clone size: -; D gene: -; CDR3 protein: CATSRAPQETQYF; CDR3 DNA: TGTGCCACCAGTCGGGCACCTCAAGAGACCCAGTACTTC
J gene: TRBJ2-5; V gene: TRBV9; clone size: -; D gene: TRBD2; CDR3 protein: CASSAITTTSGTETQYF; CDR3 DNA: TGTGCCAGCAGCGCTATTACTACCACTAGCGGGACGGAGACCCAGTACTTC
J gene: TRBJ1-4; V gene: TRBV24-1; clone size: medium-sized; D gene: -; CDR3 protein: CATSDGAATNEKLFF; CDR3 DNA: TGTGCCACCAGTGATGGAGCAGCAACTAATGAAAAACTGTTTTTT
J gene: TRBJ2-7; V gene: TRBV19; clone size: -; D gene: -; CDR3 protein: CASSQLGDEQYF; CDR3 DNA: TGTGCCAGTAGCCAATTGGGTGACGAGCAGTACTTC
J gene: TRBJ2-7; V gene: TRBV7-2; clone size: many; D gene: TRBD1; CDR3 protein: CASSRDRALYEQYF; CDR3 DNA: TGTGCCAGCAGCAGGGACAGGGCCCTCTACGAGCAGTACTTC
J gene: TRBJ1-6; V gene: TRBV20-1; clone size: medium-sized; D gene: TRBD1; CDR3 protein: CSAPSGRGQTLHF; CDR3 DNA: TGCAGTGCTCCATCGGGCAGGGGGCAGACCCTCCACTTT
J gene: TRBJ2-3; V gene: TRBV12-3/TRBV12-4; clone size: many; D gene: -; CDR3 protein: CASSFGAGNTDTQYF; CDR3 DNA: TGTGCCAGCAGTTTTGGGGCGGGAAACACAGATACGCAGTATTTT
J gene: TRBJ1-2; V gene: TRBV5-1; clone size: many; D gene: -; CDR3 protein: CASSPVRTIRYGYTF; CDR3 DNA: TGCGCCAGCAGCCCTGTCCGGACTATACGATATGGCTACACCTTC
J gene: TRBJ2-3; V gene: TRBV5-6; clone size: many; D gene: TRBD2; CDR3 protein: CASSSSGTSGLTDTQYF; CDR3 DNA: TGTGCCAGCAGCTCCTCCGGGACTAGCGGGCTCACAGATACGCAGTATTTT
J gene: TRBJ1-1; V gene: TRBV27; clone size: -; D gene: TRBD1; CDR3 protein: CASSVGQGNTEAFF; CDR3 DNA: TGTGCCAGCAGTGTGGGACAGGGGAACACTGAAGCTTTCTTT
J gene: TRBJ1-3; V gene: TRBV20-1; clone size: -; D gene: -; CDR3 protein: CSARLAYSGNTIYF; CDR3 DNA: TGCAGTGCTAGGCTCGCATACTCTGGAAACACCATATATTTT
J gene: TRBJ1-1; V gene: TRBV19; clone size: -; D gene: -; CDR3 protein: CASSIEAPGWGEAFF; CDR3 DNA: TGTGCCAGTAGTATAGAGGCGCCAGGGTGGGGTGAAGCTTTCTTT